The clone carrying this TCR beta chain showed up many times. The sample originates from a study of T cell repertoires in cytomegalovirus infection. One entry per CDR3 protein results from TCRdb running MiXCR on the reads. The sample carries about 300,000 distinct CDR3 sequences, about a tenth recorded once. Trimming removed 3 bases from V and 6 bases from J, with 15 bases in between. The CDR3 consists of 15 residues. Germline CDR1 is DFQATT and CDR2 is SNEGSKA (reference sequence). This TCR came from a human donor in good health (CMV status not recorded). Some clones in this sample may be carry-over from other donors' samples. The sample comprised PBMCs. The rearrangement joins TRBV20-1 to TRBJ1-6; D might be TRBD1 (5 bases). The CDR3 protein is CSASFAGVSNSPLHF. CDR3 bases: TGCAGTGCTAGTTTTGCGGGGGTTAGTAATTCACCCCTCCACTTT.